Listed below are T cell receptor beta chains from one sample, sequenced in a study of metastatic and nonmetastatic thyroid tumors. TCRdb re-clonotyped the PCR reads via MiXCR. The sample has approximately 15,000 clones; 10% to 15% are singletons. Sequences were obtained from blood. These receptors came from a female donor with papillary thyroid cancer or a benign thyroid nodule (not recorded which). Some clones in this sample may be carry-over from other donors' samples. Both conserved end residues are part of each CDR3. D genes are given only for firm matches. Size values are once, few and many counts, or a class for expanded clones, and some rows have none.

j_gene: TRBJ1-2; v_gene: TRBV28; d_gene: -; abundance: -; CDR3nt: TGTGCCAGCAGCCCCGCGGTAAGTGCGCATGGAGGCTACACCTTC; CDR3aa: CASSPAVSAHGGYTF
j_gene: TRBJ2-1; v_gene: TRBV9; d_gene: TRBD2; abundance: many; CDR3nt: TGTGCCAGCAGCGTAGAAGGTAGCGGGGGCCGGAGCTCCTACAATGAGCAGTTCTTC; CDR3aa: CASSVEGSGGRSSYNEQFF
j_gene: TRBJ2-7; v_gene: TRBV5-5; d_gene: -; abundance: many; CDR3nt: TGTGCCAGCAGCTGGGACTTAAGCTCCTACGAGCAGTACTTC; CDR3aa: CASSWDLSSYEQYF
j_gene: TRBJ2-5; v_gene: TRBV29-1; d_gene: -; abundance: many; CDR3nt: TGCAGCGCTCTTTCCATCCGGGAGACCCAGTACTTC; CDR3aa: CSALSIRETQYF
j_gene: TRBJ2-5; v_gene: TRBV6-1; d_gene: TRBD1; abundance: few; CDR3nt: TGTGCCAGCAGCGCCGGGACAGGGAAAATAGAGACCCAGTACTTC; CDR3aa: CASSAGTGKIETQYF
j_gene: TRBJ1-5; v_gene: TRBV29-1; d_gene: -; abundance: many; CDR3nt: TGCAGCGCCGGGGACGGCTTGGGGCCCCAGCATTTT; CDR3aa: CSAGDGLGPQHF
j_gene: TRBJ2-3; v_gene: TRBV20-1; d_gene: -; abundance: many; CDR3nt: TGCAGTGCTAGAACTGACACCTTAAGCACAGATACGCAGTATTTT; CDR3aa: CSARTDTLSTDTQYF
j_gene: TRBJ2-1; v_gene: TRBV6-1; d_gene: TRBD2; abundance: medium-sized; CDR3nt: TGTGCCAGCAGTGAAGCGGTCTGGACTAGCGGCTACAATGAGCAGTTCTTC; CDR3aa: CASSEAVWTSGYNEQFF
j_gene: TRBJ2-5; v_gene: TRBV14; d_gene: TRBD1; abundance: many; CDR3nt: TGTGCCAGCAGCCAAGGCGGGACAGGGGGCTTTCGGCAAGAGACCCAGTACTTC; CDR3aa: CASSQGGTGGFRQETQYF
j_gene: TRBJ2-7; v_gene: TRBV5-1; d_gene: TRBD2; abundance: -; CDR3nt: TGCGCCAGCAGCTTAGGGACTAGCGGTTCGGACGAGCAGTACTTC; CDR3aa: CASSLGTSGSDEQYF
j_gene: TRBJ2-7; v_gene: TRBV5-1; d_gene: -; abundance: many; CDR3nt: TGCGCCAGCAGCTTGGCCGTTGGGATCTACGAGCAGTACTTC; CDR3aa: CASSLAVGIYEQYF
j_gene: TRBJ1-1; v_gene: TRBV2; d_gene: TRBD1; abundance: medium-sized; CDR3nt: TGTGCCAGAGGACAGGGCTATACTGAAGCTTTCTTT; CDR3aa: CARGQGYTEAFF
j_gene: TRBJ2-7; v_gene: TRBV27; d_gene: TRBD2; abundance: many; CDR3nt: TGTGCCAGCAGTTTAAGCGGGATGTACGAGCAGTACTTC; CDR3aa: CASSLSGMYEQYF
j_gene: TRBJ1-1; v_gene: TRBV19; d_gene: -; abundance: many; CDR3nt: TGTGCCAGTAAAGACAGGCCCCCCGGCGCTGAAGCTTTCTTT; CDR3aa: CASKDRPPGAEAFF
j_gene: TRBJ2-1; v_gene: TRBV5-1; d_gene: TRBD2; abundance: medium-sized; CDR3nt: TGCGCCAGCAGCTCCCTCGCTAGCGGCAACAATGAGCAGTTCTTC; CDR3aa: CASSSLASGNNEQFF
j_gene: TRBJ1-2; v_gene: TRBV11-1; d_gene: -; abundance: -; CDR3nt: TGTGCCAGCAGCTTAGGACGCAATTCTGGGGGCTACACCTTC; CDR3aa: CASSLGRNSGGYTF
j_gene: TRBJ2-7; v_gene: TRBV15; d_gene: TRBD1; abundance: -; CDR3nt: TGTGCCACCAGCAGAAAGGACAGGAACTACGAGCATTACTTC; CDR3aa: CATSRKDRNYEHYF
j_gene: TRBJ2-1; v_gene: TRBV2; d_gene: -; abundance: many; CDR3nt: TGTGCCATCTCCCCTGACAGGAATGAGCAGTTCTTC; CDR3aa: CAISPDRNEQFF
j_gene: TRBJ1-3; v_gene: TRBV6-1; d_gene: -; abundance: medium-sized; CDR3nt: TGTGCCAGCAGTCATACGGGCAGATCTGGAAACACCATATATTTT; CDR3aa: CASSHTGRSGNTIYF
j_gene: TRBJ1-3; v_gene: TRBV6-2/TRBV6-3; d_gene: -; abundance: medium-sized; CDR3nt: TGTGCCAGCAGTTACTTGAGGACACCAAACTCTGGAAACACCATATATTTT; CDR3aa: CASSYLRTPNSGNTIYF
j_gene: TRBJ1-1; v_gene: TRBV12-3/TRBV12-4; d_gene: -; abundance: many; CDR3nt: TGTGCCAGCAGCCTCCTCCAGGATACCACTGAAGCTTTCTTT; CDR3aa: CASSLLQDTTEAFF
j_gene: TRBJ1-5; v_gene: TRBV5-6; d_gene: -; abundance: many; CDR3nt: TGTGCCAGCAGCGGCCGCAATCAGCCCCAGCATTTT; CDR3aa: CASSGRNQPQHF
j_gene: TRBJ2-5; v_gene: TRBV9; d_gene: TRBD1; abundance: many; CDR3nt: TGTGCCAGCAGCTCTCAGACAGGGCGAGAGACCCAGTACTTC; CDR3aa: CASSSQTGRETQYF
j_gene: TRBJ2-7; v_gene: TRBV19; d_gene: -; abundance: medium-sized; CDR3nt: TGTGCCAGTAGTATAACCCGGGACCCCAACTACGAGCAGTACTTC; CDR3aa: CASSITRDPNYEQYF
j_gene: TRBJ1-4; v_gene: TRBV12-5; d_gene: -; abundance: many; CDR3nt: TGTGCTAGTGCCAAAGGGGGTAGTAATGAAAAACTGTTTTTT; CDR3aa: CASAKGGSNEKLFF
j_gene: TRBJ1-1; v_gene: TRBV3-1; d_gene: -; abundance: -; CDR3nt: TGTGCCAGCAGCCAAGGGGCAGGGTGGGGAACTGAAGCTTTCTTT; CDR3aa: CASSQGAGWGTEAFF
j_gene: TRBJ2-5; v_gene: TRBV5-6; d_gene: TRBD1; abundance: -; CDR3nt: TGTGCCAGCAGCCTCGGGACAGGGGTCGCAGAAGAGACCCAGTACTTC; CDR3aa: CASSLGTGVAEETQYF
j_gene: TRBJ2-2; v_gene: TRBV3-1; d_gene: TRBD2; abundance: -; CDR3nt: TGTGCCAGCAGCCACCAAGCCCTAGCGGGGGCCGGGGAGCTGTTTTTT; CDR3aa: CASSHQALAGAGELFF
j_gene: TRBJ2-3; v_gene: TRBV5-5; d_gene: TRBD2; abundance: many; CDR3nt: TGTGCCAGCAGCCTTGGACTAGCGGGGGGGATAGTTGTTACAGATACGCAGTATTTT; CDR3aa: CASSLGLAGGIVVTDTQYF
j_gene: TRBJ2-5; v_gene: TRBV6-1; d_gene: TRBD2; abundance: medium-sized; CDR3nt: TGTGCCAGCAGTTTACGCGGGAGCCCCGGAGAGACCCAGTACTTC; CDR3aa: CASSLRGSPGETQYF
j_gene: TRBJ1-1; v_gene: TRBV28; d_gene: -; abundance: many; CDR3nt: TGTGCCAGCAGTTCCTTTGGGACATCGAACACTGAAGCTTTCTTT; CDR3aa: CASSSFGTSNTEAFF
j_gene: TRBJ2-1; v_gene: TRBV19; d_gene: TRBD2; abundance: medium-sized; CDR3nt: TGTGCCAGTAGTCCCTGGACTAGCGGGCGGGATGAGCAGTTCTTC; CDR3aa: CASSPWTSGRDEQFF